Listed below are T cell receptor beta chains from one sample, sequenced in a study of OX40 agonist ivuxolimab in advanced cancers. Clones were sequenced by immunoSEQ multiplex PCR, and TCRdb holds only the in-frame ones, with some missing. The sample includes under 150,000 clones, about nine tenths of them seen just once. The sequencing used CD4+ or CD8+ T cells sorted from blood, collected in a trial of the OX40 agonist ivuxolimab. The source of these receptors is an adult with an advanced solid tumor such as melanoma, head and neck, liver or kidney cancer. Each CDR3 is given with its conserved first and last residue. D genes are given only for firm matches. Only part of the rows carry a size: once, few, many, or a class if the clone is expanded.

CDR3 protein: CASSFRKGNEKLFF; CDR3 DNA: TGTGCCAGCAGTTTTCGTAAGGGGAATGAAAAACTGTTTTTT; V gene: TRBV28; J gene: TRBJ1-4; clone size: .; D gene: .
CDR3 protein: CASSTSSLNTEAFF; CDR3 DNA: TGTGCCAGTAGTACGAGCAGTTTGAACACTGAAGCTTTCTTT; V gene: TRBV19; J gene: TRBJ1-1; clone size: .; D gene: .
CDR3 protein: CAWSVVGSEAFF; CDR3 DNA: TGTGCCTGGAGTGTAGTGGGAAGTGAAGCTTTCTTT; V gene: TRBV30; J gene: TRBJ1-1; clone size: .; D gene: .
CDR3 protein: CSVGPGTRTYEQYF; CDR3 DNA: TGCAGCGTTGGCCCAGGGACACGCACCTACGAGCAGTACTTC; V gene: TRBV29-1; J gene: TRBJ2-7; clone size: .; D gene: .
CDR3 protein: CASSLAGQGTGELFF; CDR3 DNA: TGCGCCAGCAGCTTGGCGGGGCAGGGCACCGGGGAGCTGTTTTTT; V gene: TRBV5-1; J gene: TRBJ2-2; clone size: .; D gene: .
CDR3 protein: CASTVGYEQYF; CDR3 DNA: TGTGCCAGCACGGTGGGCTACGAGCAGTACTTC; V gene: TRBV28; J gene: TRBJ2-7; clone size: .; D gene: .
CDR3 protein: CASTSRGYTEAFF; CDR3 DNA: TGTGCCAGCACCTCTCGTGGGTACACTGAAGCTTTCTTT; V gene: TRBV6-5; J gene: TRBJ1-1; clone size: .; D gene: .
CDR3 protein: CASSLRQGRYEQYF; CDR3 DNA: TGTGCCAGCAGCCTAAGACAGGGAAGGTACGAGCAGTACTTC; V gene: TRBV5-4; J gene: TRBJ2-7; clone size: .; D gene: TRBD1
CDR3 protein: CASSEAPQGPYEQYF; CDR3 DNA: TGTGCCAGCAGTGAAGCGCCGCAGGGACCCTACGAGCAGTACTTC; V gene: TRBV6-1; J gene: TRBJ2-7; clone size: .; D gene: .
CDR3 protein: CASSYSTGRSEAFF; CDR3 DNA: TGTGCCAGCAGTTACTCGACCGGACGGAGTGAAGCTTTCTTT; V gene: TRBV6-5; J gene: TRBJ1-1; clone size: .; D gene: .
CDR3 protein: CASTDSGRAGRETQYF; CDR3 DNA: TGTGCCAGCACCGATAGCGGGAGGGCCGGTCGGGAGACCCAGTACTTC; V gene: TRBV27; J gene: TRBJ2-5; clone size: .; D gene: TRBD2
CDR3 protein: CASSHRRIGNEQFF; CDR3 DNA: TGTGCCAGCAGCCATCGGAGGATAGGCAATGAGCAGTTCTTC; V gene: TRBV11-3; J gene: TRBJ2-1; clone size: .; D gene: .
CDR3 protein: CASSRDVSDTQYF; CDR3 DNA: TGTGCCAGCAGTCGGGACGTGAGCGATACGCAGTATTTT; V gene: TRBV27; J gene: TRBJ2-3; clone size: .; D gene: .
CDR3 protein: CACVSGGTSIGEQFF; CDR3 DNA: TGTGCCTGCGTGTCCGGGGGGACTAGCATCGGTGAGCAGTTCTTC; V gene: TRBV30; J gene: TRBJ2-1; clone size: .; D gene: TRBD2
CDR3 protein: CASSGGPGDSKETQYF; CDR3 DNA: TGTGCCAGCAGCGGGGGCCCAGGGGACTCAAAAGAGACCCAGTACTTC; V gene: TRBV7-3; J gene: TRBJ2-5; clone size: once; D gene: .
CDR3 protein: CASSFSGTGDFRAKNIQYF; CDR3 DNA: TGTGCCAGCAGCTTCTCCGGGACAGGGGATTTTCGAGCCAAAAACATTCAGTACTTC; V gene: TRBV13; J gene: TRBJ2-4; clone size: .; D gene: TRBD1
CDR3 protein: CASSYSPSNYGYTF; CDR3 DNA: TGTGCCAGCAGCTACTCCCCTAGTAACTATGGCTACACCTTC; V gene: TRBV13; J gene: TRBJ1-2; clone size: .; D gene: .
CDR3 protein: CASSLGRQGIRGTGELFF; CDR3 DNA: TGCGCCAGCAGCTTGGGCCGACAGGGTATTCGAGGAACCGGGGAGCTGTTTTTT; V gene: TRBV5-1; J gene: TRBJ2-2; clone size: .; D gene: TRBD1
CDR3 protein: CASSLTRDQETQYF; CDR3 DNA: TGTGCCAGCAGCTTAACTCGGGATCAAGAGACCCAGTACTTC; V gene: TRBV7-3; J gene: TRBJ2-5; clone size: .; D gene: .
CDR3 protein: CASSLPGPFDSSYNEQFF; CDR3 DNA: TGTGCCAGCAGCCTACCGGGGCCTTTTGACAGCTCCTACAATGAGCAGTTCTTC; V gene: TRBV7-8; J gene: TRBJ2-1; clone size: once; D gene: .
CDR3 protein: CASSRTGTGTANEKLFF; CDR3 DNA: TGTGCCAGCAGCCGAACCGGGACAGGGACGGCTAATGAAAAACTGTTTTTT; V gene: TRBV11-3; J gene: TRBJ1-4; clone size: .; D gene: TRBD1
CDR3 protein: CASSPRMDPYEKLFF; CDR3 DNA: TGTGCCAGCAGCCCACGGATGGACCCCTATGAAAAACTGTTTTTT; V gene: TRBV7-9; J gene: TRBJ1-4; clone size: .; D gene: .
CDR3 protein: CASKGTEDTEAFF; CDR3 DNA: TGTGCCAGTAAAGGGACGGAGGACACTGAAGCTTTCTTT; V gene: TRBV2; J gene: TRBJ1-1; clone size: .; D gene: .
CDR3 protein: CASSSLGTNTGELFF; CDR3 DNA: TGTGCCAGCAGCTCGCTCGGGACGAACACCGGGGAGCTGTTTTTT; V gene: TRBV7-2; J gene: TRBJ2-2; clone size: .; D gene: .
CDR3 protein: CASSLRLEVNEQFF; CDR3 DNA: TGTGCCAGCAGTTTAAGACTAGAGGTAAATGAGCAGTTCTTC; V gene: TRBV28; J gene: TRBJ2-1; clone size: .; D gene: .
CDR3 protein: CARDRTGQNEQYF; CDR3 DNA: TGTGCCAGAGATCGGACAGGGCAGAACGAGCAGTACTTC; V gene: TRBV6-4; J gene: TRBJ2-7; clone size: .; D gene: TRBD1
CDR3 protein: CASKHSRTPGNQPQHF; CDR3 DNA: TGTGCCAGCAAACACTCCCGGACCCCGGGGAATCAGCCCCAGCATTTT; V gene: TRBV6-6; J gene: TRBJ1-5; clone size: .; D gene: .
CDR3 protein: CSVAGQGGGYTF; CDR3 DNA: TGCAGCGTCGCAGGACAGGGTGGGGGCTACACCTTC; V gene: TRBV29-1; J gene: TRBJ1-2; clone size: .; D gene: TRBD1
CDR3 protein: CASSLGRGRIDYGYTF; CDR3 DNA: TGTGCCAGCAGCTTGGGGAGGGGGCGGATCGACTATGGCTACACCTTC; V gene: TRBV5-4; J gene: TRBJ1-2; clone size: .; D gene: TRBD1
CDR3 protein: CASSEGQGVKTQYF; CDR3 DNA: TGTGCCAGCAGCGAAGGACAGGGGGTAAAGACCCAGTACTTC; V gene: TRBV9; J gene: TRBJ2-5; clone size: once; D gene: TRBD1
CDR3 protein: CASSPRGGNTEAFF; CDR3 DNA: TGTGCCAGCAGCCCCAGGGGGGGGAACACTGAAGCTTTCTTT; V gene: TRBV7-9; J gene: TRBJ1-1; clone size: .; D gene: TRBD1
CDR3 protein: CASAGGAAITEAFF; CDR3 DNA: TGTGCCAGCGCAGGGGGCGCGGCGATAACTGAAGCTTTCTTT; V gene: TRBV4-2; J gene: TRBJ1-1; clone size: .; D gene: TRBD1
CDR3 protein: CASQSGGGGNPYEQYF; CDR3 DNA: TGTGCCAGCCAGTCTGGGGGAGGCGGGAATCCCTACGAGCAGTACTTC; V gene: TRBV28; J gene: TRBJ2-7; clone size: .; D gene: .
CDR3 protein: CASSPLDGGTFYTEAFF; CDR3 DNA: TGTGCCAGCTCACCACTTGATGGGGGCACCTTCTACACTGAAGCTTTCTTT; V gene: TRBV18; J gene: TRBJ1-1; clone size: .; D gene: .
CDR3 protein: CASSFFGAVGSEQYF; CDR3 DNA: TGTGCCAGCAGTTTCTTCGGGGCGGTAGGTTCCGAGCAGTACTTC; V gene: TRBV27; J gene: TRBJ2-7; clone size: .; D gene: .
CDR3 protein: CASSFTRTGFYGYTF; CDR3 DNA: TGTGCCAGCAGCTTTACGAGGACGGGGTTCTATGGCTACACCTTC; V gene: TRBV7-2; J gene: TRBJ1-2; clone size: .; D gene: .
CDR3 protein: CASSKQGQETQYF; CDR3 DNA: TGTGCCAGCTCGAAGCAGGGACAAGAGACCCAGTACTTC; V gene: TRBV27; J gene: TRBJ2-5; clone size: .; D gene: .
CDR3 protein: CAWRRGNSYEQYF; CDR3 DNA: TGTGCCTGGAGACGCGGGAACTCCTACGAGCAGTACTTC; V gene: TRBV30; J gene: TRBJ2-7; clone size: .; D gene: .
CDR3 protein: CASLGSGYGYTF; CDR3 DNA: TGTGCCAGTCTGGGGAGTGGCTATGGCTACACCTTC; V gene: TRBV6-5; J gene: TRBJ1-2; clone size: few; D gene: .
CDR3 protein: CASSSNAGADTQYF; CDR3 DNA: TGTGCCAGCAGCTCAAATGCAGGGGCAGATACGCAGTATTTT; V gene: TRBV7-3; J gene: TRBJ2-3; clone size: .; D gene: .
CDR3 protein: CASSQSGGAHYEQYF; CDR3 DNA: TGCGCCAGCAGTCAATCGGGGGGGGCCCACTACGAGCAGTACTTC; V gene: TRBV23-1; J gene: TRBJ2-7; clone size: .; D gene: .
CDR3 protein: CSDSGTWQFF; CDR3 DNA: TGCAGCGACTCCGGGACTTGGCAGTTCTTC; V gene: TRBV29-1; J gene: TRBJ2-1; clone size: .; D gene: .
CDR3 protein: CASSYPRPGELFF; CDR3 DNA: TGTGCCAGCAGTTACCCACGGCCTGGGGAGCTGTTTTTT; V gene: TRBV6-5; J gene: TRBJ2-2; clone size: .; D gene: .
CDR3 protein: CASSHDYYEQYF; CDR3 DNA: TGTGCCAGCAGCCATGACTACTACGAGCAGTACTTC; V gene: TRBV7-9; J gene: TRBJ2-7; clone size: .; D gene: .
CDR3 protein: CASSRTGSSYNEQFF; CDR3 DNA: TGTGCCAGCAGCCGGACGGGGAGCTCCTACAATGAGCAGTTCTTC; V gene: TRBV9; J gene: TRBJ2-1; clone size: few; D gene: .
CDR3 protein: CASGGDVGDTQYF; CDR3 DNA: TGTGCTAGTGGCGGGGACGTTGGAGATACGCAGTATTTT; V gene: TRBV12-5; J gene: TRBJ2-3; clone size: once; D gene: .
CDR3 protein: CASSQETGEVAFF; CDR3 DNA: TGCGCCAGCAGCCAAGAAACAGGGGAAGTAGCTTTCTTT; V gene: TRBV4-1; J gene: TRBJ1-1; clone size: .; D gene: TRBD1
CDR3 protein: CASSLVGRGDNEQFF; CDR3 DNA: TGTGCCAGCAGCTTAGTGGGCAGGGGGGACAATGAGCAGTTCTTC; V gene: TRBV7-9; J gene: TRBJ2-1; clone size: .; D gene: .
CDR3 protein: CSVEQGFTEAFF; CDR3 DNA: TGCAGCGTTGAACAGGGTTTCACTGAAGCTTTCTTT; V gene: TRBV29-1; J gene: TRBJ1-1; clone size: .; D gene: .
CDR3 protein: CASSEPGQAVNVLTF; CDR3 DNA: TGTGCCAGCAGTGAGCCGGGACAGGCCGTCAACGTCCTGACTTTC; V gene: TRBV2; J gene: TRBJ2-6; clone size: .; D gene: TRBD1